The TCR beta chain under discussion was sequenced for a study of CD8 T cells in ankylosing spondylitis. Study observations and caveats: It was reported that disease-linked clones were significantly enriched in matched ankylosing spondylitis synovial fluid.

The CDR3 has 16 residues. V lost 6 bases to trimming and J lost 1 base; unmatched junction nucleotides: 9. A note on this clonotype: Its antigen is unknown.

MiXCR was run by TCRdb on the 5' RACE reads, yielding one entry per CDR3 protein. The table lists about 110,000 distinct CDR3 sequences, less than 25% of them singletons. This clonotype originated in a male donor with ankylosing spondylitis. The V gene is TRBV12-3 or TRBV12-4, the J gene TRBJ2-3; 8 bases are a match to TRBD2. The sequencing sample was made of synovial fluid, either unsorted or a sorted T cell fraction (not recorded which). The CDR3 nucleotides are TGTGCCAGCAGCTTCCTCACGGGAGGGCGCACAGATACGCAGTATTTT. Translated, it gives CASSFLTGGRTDTQYF.